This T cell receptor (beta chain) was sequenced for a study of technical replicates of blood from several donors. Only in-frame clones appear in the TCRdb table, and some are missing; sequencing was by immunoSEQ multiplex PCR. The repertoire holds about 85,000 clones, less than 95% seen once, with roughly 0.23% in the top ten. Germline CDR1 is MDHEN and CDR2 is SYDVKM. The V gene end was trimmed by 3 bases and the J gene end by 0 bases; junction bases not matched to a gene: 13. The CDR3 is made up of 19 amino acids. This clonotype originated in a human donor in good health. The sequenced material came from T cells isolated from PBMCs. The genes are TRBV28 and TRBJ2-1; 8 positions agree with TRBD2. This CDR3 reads CASSLSPAGVPSSYNEQFF. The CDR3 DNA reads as TGTGCCAGCAGTTTGTCCCCAGCGGGGGTCCCAAGCTCCTACAATGAGCAGTTCTTC.